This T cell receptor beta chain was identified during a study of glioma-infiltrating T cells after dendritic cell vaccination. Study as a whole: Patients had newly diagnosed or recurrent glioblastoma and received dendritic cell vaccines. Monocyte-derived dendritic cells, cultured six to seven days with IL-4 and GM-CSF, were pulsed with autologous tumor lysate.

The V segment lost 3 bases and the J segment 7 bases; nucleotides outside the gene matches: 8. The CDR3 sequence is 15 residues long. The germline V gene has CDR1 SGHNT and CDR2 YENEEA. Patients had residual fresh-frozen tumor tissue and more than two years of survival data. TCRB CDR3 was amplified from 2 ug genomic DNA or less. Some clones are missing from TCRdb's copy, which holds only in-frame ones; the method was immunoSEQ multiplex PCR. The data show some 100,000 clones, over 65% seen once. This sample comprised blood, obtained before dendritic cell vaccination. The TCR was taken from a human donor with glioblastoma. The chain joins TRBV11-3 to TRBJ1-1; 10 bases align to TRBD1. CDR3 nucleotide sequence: TGTGCCAGCAGCTTCGGACAGGGGGAATTCGGTGAAGCTTTCTTT. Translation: CASSFGQGEFGEAFF. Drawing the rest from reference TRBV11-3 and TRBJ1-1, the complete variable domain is EAGVVQSPRYKIIEKKQPVAFWCNPISGHNTLYWYLQNLGQGPELLIRYENEEAVDDSQLPKDRFSAERLKGVDSTLKIQPAELGDSAVYLCASSFGQGEFGEAFFGQGTRLTVV.